Given below is one T cell receptor (beta chain) in context. Its antigen is unidentified. The ends lost 1 base at V and 5 bases at J; junction bases unmatched: 6. Germline CDR1 is SGHAT and CDR2 is FQNNGV. This CDR3 spans 15 amino acids. TCRdb analysed the reads with MiXCR anew, one entry per CDR3 protein. The sample records 680,000 or so distinct CDR3 sequences, around a third being singletons. The data were obtained in a study of T cell repertoires in cytomegalovirus infection. Sequencing was performed on cultured PBMCs, taken from culture after CMV antigen stimulation. The rearrangement joins TRBV11-2 to TRBJ2-5, with TRBD2 matching 8 bases. This TCR derives from a human donor in good health (CMV status not recorded). Some clones in this sample may be carry-over from other donors' samples. CDR3 coding DNA: TGTGCCAGCAGCTTAGTCACGGGAGGGGTGGAGACCCAGTACTTC. Encoded protein: CASSLVTGGVETQYF. The variable domain in full, with the rest retrieved from reference TRBV11-2 and TRBJ2-5, is EAGVAQSPRYKIIEKRQSVAFWCNPISGHATLYWYQQILGQGPKLLIQFQNNGVVDDSQLPKDRFSAERLKGVDSTLKIQPAKLEDSAVYLCASSLVTGGVETQYFGPGTRLLVL.